A single T cell receptor beta chain is shown here with its context. The repertoire was sequenced with immunoSEQ multiplex PCR; TCRdb's copy has only in-frame clones and lacks some. The sample includes 100,000 or so clones, more than 75% of them seen just once. These data come from a study of T cell responses to AZD1222 COVID-19 vaccine. This CDR3 has 14 residues. V lost 7 bases, J lost 5 bases, and 7 bases stayed unmatched. Germline CDR1 SQVTM, CDR2 ANQGSEA. The sample here was peripheral blood, taken on day 0 of MenACWY control vaccination. V usage is TRBV29-1 and J usage is TRBJ2-2, with 10 bases aligning to TRBD2. This receptor was obtained from an adult in good health. CDR3 nucleotides: TGCAGCGCCCTAGCGGGAGTTAGTACCGGGGAGCTGTTTTTT. Translation gives CSALAGVSTGELFF.